The 30 T cell receptor beta chains below were found in one sample sequenced in a study of T cell repertoires in cytomegalovirus infection. TCRdb independently ran MiXCR on the reads; one entry per CDR3 protein. The sample holds 650,000 to 900,000 distinct CDR3 sequences; under 35% are singletons and the top ten take roughly 13%. The antigens these receptors bind are not known. The sample in question was cultured CD8+ T cells from PBMCs, obtained from culture after CMV antigen stimulation. The receptors originated from a human donor in good health (CMV status not recorded). Some clones in this sample may be carry-over from other donors' samples.

This clonotype came up many times. The V and J genes are TRBV7-2 and TRBJ2-5; 8 nucleotides align to TRBD2. V shed 5 bases, J shed 4 bases, and the junction held 15 bases outside the gene matches. The CDR3 spans 17 residues. The germline gives CDR1 SGHTA, CDR2 FQGNSA. CDR3 sequence reads: CASSPTPPGLVAETQYF. In DNA form, the CDR3 reads TGTGCCAGCAGCCCCACCCCGCCGGGACTAGTGGCAGAGACCCAGTACTTC.

This clonotype was observed a few times. This chain joins TRBV10-3 and TRBJ2-1; TRBD2 matches 13 bases. Per the germline V gene, CDR1 is ENHRY and CDR2 is SYGVKD. CDR3 length: 17 amino acids. The junction had 9 bases not matched to a gene; V was cut back by 2 bases and J by 8 bases. In nucleotides, the CDR3 is TGTGCCATCAGTGAGACCCCGACTAGCGGGGGGATCGATGAGCAGTTCTTC. Translation: CAISETPTSGGIDEQFF.

The chain has TRBV5-4 and TRBJ2-3; 8 bases line up with TRBD2. The CDR3 covers 14 residues. Germline V gene lookup returns CDR1 SGHNT and CDR2 YYREEE (reference sequence). V gave up 6 bases and J gave up 5 bases; unmatched junction bases: 8. CDR3 sequence reads: CASNPRGGLDTQYF. The DNA for the CDR3 is TGTGCCAGCAACCCCCGGGGGGGCTTAGATACGCAGTATTTT.

The chain has TRBV7-9 and TRBJ2-1; D perhaps matches TRBD2 (6 bases). Germline CDR1 and CDR2: SEHNR and FQNEAQ (reference sequence). The V and J ends lost 0 bases and 0 bases respectively, with 12 bases between them. This CDR3 contains 17 residues. The CDR3 DNA reads as TGTGCCAGCAGCTTAGCGCTCGGGGGTAGCTCCTACAATGAGCAGTTCTTC. Encoded protein: CASSLALGGSSYNEQFF. The whole variable domain, remainder taken from reference TRBV7-9 and TRBJ2-1, is DTGVSQNPRHKITKRGQNVTFRCDPISEHNRLYWYRQTLGQGPEFLTYFQNEAQLEKSRLLSDRFSAERPKGSFSTLEIQRTEQGDSAMYLCASSLALGGSSYNEQFFGPGTRLTVL.

This clonotype was seen a few times. The V call is TRBV5-4, the J call TRBJ1-2; D possibly corresponds to TRBD1 (6 bases). Germline V gives CDR1 SGHNT, CDR2 YYREEE (reference sequence). The CDR3 extends over 11 amino acids. Trimming pared 3 bases from V and 9 bases from J, leaving 9 bases between. The CDR3 protein is CASSSGQRYTF. The DNA of the CDR3 is TGTGCCAGCAGCTCGGGACAACGCTACACCTTC.

The V gene is TRBV7-9, the J gene TRBJ1-1; D possibly corresponds to TRBD1 (6 bases). CDR1 is SEHNR and CDR2 is FQNEAQ in the germline V gene (reference sequence). Trimming cost V 5 bases and J 0 bases, with 16 bases left between them. The CDR3 runs 16 residues. The CDR3, as DNA: TGTGCCAGCAGCCACGGGGGAGGGGGGATGAACACTGAAGCTTTCTTT. This gives the protein CASSHGGGGMNTEAFF. Using reference TRBV7-9 and TRBJ1-1 for the parts outside the CDR3, the full variable domain is DTGVSQNPRHKITKRGQNVTFRCDPISEHNRLYWYRQTLGQGPEFLTYFQNEAQLEKSRLLSDRFSAERPKGSFSTLEIQRTEQGDSAMYLCASSHGGGGMNTEAFFGQGTRLTVV.

This clonotype was found a few times. The rearrangement uses TRBV5-5 and TRBJ2-7; D may be TRBD1 (6 bases). The germline V and J ends were trimmed by 4 bases and 7 bases, with 15 bases remaining between them. The CDR3 contains 13 residues. Germline V gene data show CDR1 as SGHKS and CDR2 as YYEKEE (reference sequence). CDR3 DNA: TGTGCCAGCAGCCTAACAGGGTTTGTAGAGCAGTACTTC. Translating it yields CASSLTGFVEQYF.

V is TRBV27 and J is TRBJ2-3; D unresolved. This CDR3 spans 17 amino acids. Germline values: CDR1 MNHEY, CDR2 SMNVEV (reference sequence). Between the trimmed V and J ends, which lost 6 bases and 1 base, there was a span of 20 bases. The CDR3 sequence is CASRPPLHLGRTDTQYF. The CDR3 nucleotides are TGTGCCAGCAGACCCCCTCTACACCTCGGGCGCACAGATACGCAGTATTTT.

This chain connects TRBV4-3 to TRBJ2-4; possibly TRBD2 for D (6 bases). V lost 3 bases to trimming and J lost 7 bases, with 16 bases between them. CDR3 length equals 15 residues. Germline CDR1 reads LGHNA; CDR2 reads YSLEER. CDR3: CASSQKRASGNIQYF. CDR3 DNA: TGCGCCAGCAGCCAGAAGCGGGCCAGTGGGAACATTCAGTACTTC.

With regard to this clonotype: This may stem from a read error, because a much larger clone lies one nucleotide away. The V gene is TRBV7-2, the J gene TRBJ2-7; D gene uncertain. This CDR3 is built from 12 residues. CDR1 and CDR2 from the germline V gene are SGHTA and FQGNSA. Between the trimmed V and J ends, which lost 5 bases and 3 bases, there was a span of 8 bases. The CDR3 region is CASSHLGYEQYF. DNA for the CDR3: TGTGCCAGCAGCCACCTGGGCTACGAGCAGTACTTC.

There are many counts of this clonotype. The chain has TRBV4-1 and TRBJ2-7; TRBD1 is a possible D gene (5 bases). The germline V and J ends were trimmed by 1 base and 2 bases, with 12 bases remaining between them. The CDR3 consists of 15 residues. The germline CDR1 and CDR2 sequences are MGHRA and YSYEKL. CDR3 amino acids: CASSQVAPGTYEQYF. As DNA, the CDR3 is TGCGCCAGCAGCCAAGTGGCACCAGGGACCTACGAGCAGTACTTC.

This clonotype was seen more than once but under ten times. The CDR3 here is CASRTDPFGSSYNSPLHF. The CDR3 nucleotides are TGTGCCAGTAGGACAGATCCGTTCGGGAGCTCCTATAATTCACCCCTCCACTTT. This chain connects TRBV19 to TRBJ1-6; a weak D match, TRBD1 (5 bases). Germline values: CDR1 LNHDA, CDR2 SQIVND (reference sequence). CDR3 length equals 18 residues. Deletions cut 6 bases from V and 0 bases from J, with 18 bases between.

V gene TRBV24-1 combines with J gene TRBJ1-5; D is uncertain. The CDR3 has 12 amino acids. The germline gives CDR1 KGHDR, CDR2 SFDVKD. V gave up 9 bases and J gave up 5 bases, with 10 bases separating them. The chain's CDR3 is CATPRTYQPQHF. CDR3 coding DNA: TGTGCCACCCCGCGGACTTATCAGCCCCAGCATTTT.

CDR3 region: CASSLAGADTDTQYF. CDR3 DNA: TGTGCCAGCAGTCTAGCGGGGGCCGACACAGATACGCAGTATTTT. This chain joins TRBV6-2 or TRBV6-3 and TRBJ2-3; 10 nucleotides match TRBD2. Per germline, CDR1 MNHEY and CDR2 SVGEGT. The CDR3 loop spans 15 amino acids. With V trimmed by 5 bases and J by 2 bases, 4 bases remained unmatched.

This clonotype occurred a few times. This rearrangement joins TRBV2 to TRBJ1-4; possible D gene TRBD1, 6 bases. Germline CDR1 and CDR2: SNHLY and FYNNEI. The CDR3 is 17 residues long. V shed 3 bases and J shed 3 bases, with 17 bases lying between them. Written as DNA, the CDR3 is TGTGCCAGCAGTGACGGCAGGTCGGGGGCAGCTAATGAAAAACTGTTTTTT. This gives the protein CASSDGRSGAANEKLFF.

V and J are TRBV28 and TRBJ2-7; the D call may be TRBD1 or TRBD2 (5 bases each). The V end lost 9 bases, the J end lost 2 bases, and 14 bases lay between the germline ends. Per germline, CDR1 MDHEN and CDR2 SYDVKM. The CDR3 is 13 amino acids. CDR3 sequence: CASRPGPPYEQYF. CDR3 DNA sequence: TGTGCCAGTCGACCGGGGCCACCCTACGAGCAGTACTTC.

This clonotype occurred a few times. The chain uses TRBV28 and TRBJ1-2, with 7 bases lining up with TRBD1. Germline lookup yields CDR1 MDHEN and CDR2 SYDVKM. Unmatched junction bases numbered 13, after V lost 2 bases and J lost 4 bases. The CDR3 consists of 17 residues. The CDR3 region has the DNA TGTGCCAGCAGTTTAGATGCCCGGACAGGAGCGATCTATGGCTACACCTTC. The encoded protein is CASSLDARTGAIYGYTF.

The chain recombines TRBV2 with TRBJ1-1; D unclear. The CDR3 consists of 14 residues. V lost 1 base and J 4 bases, leaving 10 bases between the germline ends. Germline V gene data show CDR1 as SNHLY and CDR2 as FYNNEI. DNA for the CDR3: TGTGCCAGCAGTGAAGGGCGCGGGTTCACTGAAGCTTTCTTT. Encoded protein: CASSEGRGFTEAFF.

This clonotype has only a few counts. The chain recombines TRBV7-9 with TRBJ2-1; TRBD2 matches at 9 bases. The CDR3 is made up of 13 amino acids. With 2 bases clipped from V and 15 bases from J, the junction kept 8 bases outside the gene matches. Germline assignment: CDR1 SEHNR and CDR2 FQNEAQ (reference sequence). The CDR3 bases are TGTGCCAGCAGCTTAAAAATAGCGGGGGAGGTGTTCTTC. Amino acids: CASSLKIAGEVFF.

This clonotype came up many times. V usage is TRBV7-9 and J usage is TRBJ1-6; a possible D gene is TRBD1 (6 bases). The V and J ends lost 5 bases and 4 bases respectively, with 21 bases between them. Germline V CDR1 and CDR2: SEHNR, FQNEAQ (reference sequence). The CDR3 runs to 18 residues. CDR3 loop: CASSGERGDTTYNSPLHF. The CDR3 region has the DNA TGTGCCAGCAGCGGCGAGAGGGGGGACACAACTTATAATTCACCCCTCCACTTT.

The chain links TRBV15 to TRBJ2-1, with D unclear. CDR3 length: 13 amino acids. The germline CDR1 and CDR2 sequences are LNHNV and YYDKDF (reference sequence). Trimming removed 4 bases at V and 6 bases at J, with 10 bases between. The chain's CDR3 is CATSKRQPNEQFF. CDR3 DNA: TGTGCCACCAGCAAAAGACAACCCAATGAGCAGTTCTTC.

There are a few counts of this clonotype. This chain joins TRBV28 and TRBJ2-4, with D tentatively TRBD2 (5 bases). The V end lost 4 bases, the J end lost 0 bases, and 22 bases lay between the germline ends. Per germline, CDR1 MDHEN and CDR2 SYDVKM. The CDR3 totals 19 residues. This CDR3 is CASSWRSRKYEVAKNIQYF. The CDR3 DNA reads TGTGCCAGCAGTTGGAGGTCTCGCAAGTACGAGGTAGCCAAAAACATTCAGTACTTC.

The rearrangement joins TRBV12-3 or TRBV12-4 to TRBJ2-7; no reliable D call. The CDR3 is 13 residues long. The V gene lost 7 bases and the J gene lost 1 base, with 11 bases spanning the gap. CDR3 in amino acids: CASNSGLSYEQYF. The CDR3 DNA sequence: TGTGCCAGCAACTCGGGCCTTTCCTACGAGCAGTACTTC.

This sequence joins TRBV6-1 and TRBJ1-5, with D unclear. V lost 7 bases, J lost 0 bases, and 7 bases lay in between. The CDR3 has 13 amino acids. Germline V CDR1 and CDR2: MNHNS, SASEGT. The DNA of the CDR3 is TGTGCCAGCATCCGGTCTAGCAATCAGCCCCAGCATTTT. Translation gives CASIRSSNQPQHF.

This chain uses TRBV27 with TRBJ2-1, with D perhaps TRBD2 (7 bases). Looked up from germline, CDR1 is MNHEY and CDR2 is SMNVEV (reference sequence). The CDR3 spans 15 residues. Deletions cut 5 bases from V and 7 bases from J, with 18 bases between. The CDR3 region is CASSRRGGGSNEQFF. The DNA for the CDR3 is TGTGCCAGCAGTCGGCGGGGAGGGGGGTCGAATGAGCAGTTCTTC.

V usage is TRBV6-5 and J usage is TRBJ1-2; TRBD1 aligns across 8 bases. CDR1 is MNHEY and CDR2 is SVGAGI in the germline V gene. With V trimmed by 0 bases and J by 4 bases, 4 bases remained unmatched. There are 15 residues in the CDR3. The CDR3 nucleotides read TGTGCCAGCAGTTACTCGCAGGGGGCCGTCTATGGCTACACCTTC. It codes for CASSYSQGAVYGYTF.

This chain joins TRBV12-3 or TRBV12-4 and TRBJ2-7; unclear D gene. V lost 6 bases and J 4 bases, leaving 13 bases between the germline ends. CDR3 size: 13 residues. CDR3 nucleotide sequence: TGTGCCAGCAGCCTGGGCATATTTTACGAGCAGTACGTC. This encodes CASSLGIFYEQYV.

For this clonotype: One end of the junction fails to match germline, which may point to a read error. V is TRBV7-3 and J is TRBJ2-5; TRBD2 matches at 13 bases. The CDR3 totals 16 residues. Germline CDR1 reads SGHTA; CDR2 reads FQGTGA. CDR3 sequence (DNA): TGTGCCAGCAGCATAACGGGACTAGCGGGGCGAGAGACCCAGTACTTC. It translates to CASSITGLAGRETQYF.

The CDR3 loop is CATRDTPYNEQFF. The CDR3 DNA reads TGTGCCACCCGGGACACCCCTTACAATGAGCAGTTCTTC. V and J are TRBV15 and TRBJ2-1, with D possibly matching TRBD1 (6 bases). Trimming took 8 bases from V and 4 from J, leaving 12 bases between them. Germline loops: CDR1 LNHNV, CDR2 YYDKDF (reference sequence). The CDR3 contains 13 residues. Together with reference TRBV15 and TRBJ2-1, the CDR3 gives the full variable domain: DAMVIQNPRYQVTQFGKPVTLSCSQTLNHNVMYWYQQKSSQAPKLLFHYYDKDFNNEADTPDNFQSRRPNTSFCFLDIRSPGLGDTAMYLCATRDTPYNEQFFGPGTRLTVL.

This chain connects TRBV7-9 to TRBJ2-3; 13 bases are shared with TRBD2. The trim removed 3 bases at V and 5 bases at J, leaving 11 bases unmatched. The CDR3 runs to 18 residues. Per germline, CDR1 SEHNR and CDR2 FQNEAQ (reference sequence). The CDR3 DNA sequence: TGTGCCAGCAGCTTTTCGGGACTAGCGGGGCAAGTCAGAGATACGCAGTATTTT. Encoded protein: CASSFSGLAGQVRDTQYF. Variable domain in full (rest from reference TRBV7-9 and TRBJ2-3): DTGVSQNPRHKITKRGQNVTFRCDPISEHNRLYWYRQTLGQGPEFLTYFQNEAQLEKSRLLSDRFSAERPKGSFSTLEIQRTEQGDSAMYLCASSFSGLAGQVRDTQYFGPGTRLTVL.